Each of the 4 T cell receptor beta chains below was sequenced from the same sample in a study of blood T cell repertoires in COVID-19. Libraries were prepared by immunoSEQ multiplex PCR; TCRdb keeps only in-frame clonotypes and omits some of them. The repertoire holds over 100,000 clones, roughly 92% seen once, with around 1.9% in the top ten. Sequencing input: peripheral blood. Receptors originate from a woman aged 45-65 years with COVID-19, enrolled during active disease.

V usage is TRBV4-1 and J usage is TRBJ1-2; the D is unclear. The germline V and J ends were trimmed by 1 base and 0 bases, with 6 bases remaining between them. The CDR3 loop spans 14 amino acids. The germline gives CDR1 MGHRA, CDR2 YSYEKL. In DNA, the CDR3 is TGCGCCAGCAGCCAAGGGGCAGCTAACTATGGCTACACCTTC. Its translation: CASSQGAANYGYTF.

This CDR3 is CASRDRVGAEAFF. DNA for the CDR3: TGTGCCAGCAGGGACAGGGTCGGAGCTGAAGCTTTCTTT. This chain links TRBV12-3 or TRBV12-4 with TRBJ1-1; 8 bases agree with TRBD1. The CDR3 spans 13 residues. Germline trimming cut 6 bases from V and 6 bases from J; bases unmatched to any gene: 6.

The chain combines TRBV6-1 with TRBJ2-1, with 7 positions matching TRBD2. The germline V gene has CDR1 MNHNS and CDR2 SASEGT. With V trimmed by 0 bases and J by 14 bases, 10 bases remained unmatched. The CDR3 runs 14 residues. The CDR3 is CASSEARGTLQEFF. The CDR3 DNA is TGTGCCAGCAGTGAAGCGCGGGGGACCCTCCAGGAGTTCTTC.

As DNA, the CDR3 is TGCAGTGCTGCCAGCAGGGGTGGCTACACCTTC. The encoded protein is CSAASRGGYTF. J is TRBJ1-2 and V is TRBV20-1, with D possibly TRBD1 on 6 matching bases. The V gene's germline CDR1 is DFQATT and CDR2 SNEGSKA (reference sequence). The V gene lost 5 bases and the J gene lost 7 bases, with 11 bases spanning the gap. The CDR3 length is 11 residues.